Sequencing of this T cell receptor beta chain was carried out in a study of blood T cell repertoires in COVID-19. Overall study: Donors in the United States, Italy and Spain gave samples during acute or convalescent COVID-19. PBMCs, B-cell-depleted T cells, or T cells were the source of the cDNA or gDNA that made up the material.

V dropped 4 bases and J dropped 3; count of bases not matched to a gene: 2. Germline CDR1 and CDR2: SGHTS and YDEGEE. The CDR3 loop spans 14 amino acids. The protocol was immunoSEQ multiplex PCR, while the TCRdb copy is restricted to in-frame clones and leaves out a portion. There are hundreds of thousands of clones in the sample; approximately 80% occur only once, and around 9.6% lies in the top ten. The genes are TRBV5-8 and TRBJ2-3; 10 bases map to TRBD1. This TCR derives from an elderly woman with acute or convalescent COVID-19. Sequenced material: peripheral blood. The DNA for the CDR3 is TGTGCCAGCAGCCCGGGACAGGGGACAGATACGCAGTATTTT. This sequence encodes CASSPGQGTDTQYF.